The source of this T cell receptor beta chain is a study of PD-1 blockade in classical Hodgkin lymphoma (TCRdb year 2020). With regard to the full study: Nivolumab dosing was 3 mg/kg intravenously every 2 weeks, continuing until either disease progression or unacceptable toxicity. The study used CyTOF and TCR beta sequencing to define a peripheral blood immune signature of response to PD-1 blockade in classical Hodgkin lymphoma.

V gives up 2 bases and J gives up 7 bases, and the segment between their germline ends measures 11 bases. The germline V gene sets CDR1 to MNHNS and CDR2 to SASEGT. From the cysteine through the phenylalanine, the CDR3 covers 13 amino acids. Only the CDR3 DNA stays, 39 bases, in frame from base 1. Overall study results and their limits: By C4D1, a significant rise was seen in CD4+ TCR diversity but not in CD8+ TCR diversity (p=0.0027 vs p=0.16), and the rise was most apparent among complete responders (p=0.02). Baseline diversity similar to that of newly diagnosed patients was observed in trial patients achieving complete response, whereas significantly lower diversity was observed in partial responders and progressors. Newly diagnosed patients were reported to have lower baseline TCR diversity than healthy donors, and relapsed/refractory patients were reported to have lower baseline TCR diversity still. The study covered only a single clinical trial cohort, and the causes of the repertoire differences, possibly disease activity or prior therapy, were still not defined. Lower diversity was observed in patients in whom nivolumab was started less than 1 year after ASCT, and these patients were excluded from later analyses so that confounding by immune reconstitution would be avoided.

The time point tag for this specimen amounts to: cycle 1 day 1 (C1D1), immediately before nivolumab initiation. All trial patients had relapsed after autologous stem cell transplantation, with cohorts A, B and C differing in prior brentuximab vedotin exposure. The trial cohort comprised 56 patients with relapsed/refractory classical Hodgkin lymphoma whose best overall responses were complete response, partial response or progressive disease. Single-agent nivolumab was administered to trial patients in the multi-cohort phase II CheckMate 205 trial. An independent review committee assessed best overall response by applying the 2007 International Working Group response criteria. Trial PBMCs were collected immediately before nivolumab initiation (C1D1) and during therapy at cycle 2 day 1 and cycle 4 day 1. Peripheral blood was collected in 8 mL Vacutainer Cell Preparation Tubes, from which PBMCs were isolated by centrifugation and then cryopreserved.

This clone was counted only a few times. This receptor's antigen is unknown. Base qualities are not provided; no much larger clone lies one nucleotide away. Genomic DNA was isolated using the Qiagen DNeasy kit from unsorted PBMCs as well as from negatively selected CD4+ and CD8+ fractions. Amplification of TCR beta CDR3 regions was done by immunoSEQ multiplex PCR with primers that anneal to V and J segments. A synthetic immune receptor repertoire was used to minimize amplification bias, and any residual bias was removed computationally once sequencing was done. Concerning the study's data processing: Custom Python scripts were used to quantify repertoire diversity as the Shannon entropy index. Unsorted, CD4+ and CD8+ repertoires were examined separately, except in combined analyses, for which CD4+ and CD8+ sequences were merged in silico. A clone counted as expanded when the clone's frequency after treatment rose at least 2-fold relative to C1D1, and clones undetected at baseline were given a pseudocount of 0.5. Singleton clones were defined as clones with 0 or 1 copy at C1D1, and non-singleton clones were defined as clones with 2 or more copies. Clones expanded in unsorted samples were annotated as CD4+, CD8+ or unknown by matching protein sequences in sorted samples from the same patient. Wilcoxon tests on paired samples were used to test changes in diversity from C1D1 to C4D1. The table comes from immuneACCESS by way of TCRdb, which keeps in-frame sequences with V and J called. Part of the clones is missing from these tables; in studies checked, under half for an unresolved V gene and the rest for unknown reasons. That table is the source of V, J and clone size, and D and trimming were worked out from the DNA. For this sample the table gives about 20,000 clones, of which about 81% were detected only once. Around 6% of the sample is in the top ten clones.

Source: peripheral blood mononuclear cells (PBMCs), taken at baseline. The receptor was derived from a human donor with classical Hodgkin lymphoma. The chain is assembled from TRBV6-1 and TRBJ1-2, with an unclear D gene assignment. The CDR3 in this case is CASSEQEMSGYTF. In nucleotide form, the sequence is TGTGCCAGCAGTGAACAGGAGATGAGTGGCTACACCTTC.